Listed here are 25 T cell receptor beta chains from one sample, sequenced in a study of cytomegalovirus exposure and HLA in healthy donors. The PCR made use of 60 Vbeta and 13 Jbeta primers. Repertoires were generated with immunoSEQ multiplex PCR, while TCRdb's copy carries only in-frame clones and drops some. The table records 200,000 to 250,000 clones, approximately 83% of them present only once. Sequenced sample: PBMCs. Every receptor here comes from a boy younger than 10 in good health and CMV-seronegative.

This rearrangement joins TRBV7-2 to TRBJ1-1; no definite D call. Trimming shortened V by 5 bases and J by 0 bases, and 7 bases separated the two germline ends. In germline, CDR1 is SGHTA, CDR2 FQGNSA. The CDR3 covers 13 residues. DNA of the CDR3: TGTGCCAGCAGCCATACAGTGAACACTGAAGCTTTCTTT. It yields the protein CASSHTVNTEAFF.

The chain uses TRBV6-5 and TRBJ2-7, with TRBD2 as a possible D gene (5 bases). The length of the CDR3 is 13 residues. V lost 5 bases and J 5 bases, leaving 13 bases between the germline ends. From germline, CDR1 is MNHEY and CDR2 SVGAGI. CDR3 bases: TGTGCCAGCAGTGAAGCGGCCCCAGACGAGCAGTACTTC. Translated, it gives CASSEAAPDEQYF.

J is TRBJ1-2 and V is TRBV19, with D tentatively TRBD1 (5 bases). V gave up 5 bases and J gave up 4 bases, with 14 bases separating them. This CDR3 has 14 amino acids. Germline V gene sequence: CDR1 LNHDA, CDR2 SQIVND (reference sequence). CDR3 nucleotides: TGTGCCAGTAGTCGGGATCGGGGGGGCTATGGCTACACCTTC. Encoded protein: CASSRDRGGYGYTF.

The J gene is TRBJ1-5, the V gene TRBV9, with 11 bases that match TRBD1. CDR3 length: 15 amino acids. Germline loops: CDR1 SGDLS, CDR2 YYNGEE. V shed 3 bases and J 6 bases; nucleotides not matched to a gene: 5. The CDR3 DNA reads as TGTGCCAGCAGCGCCGGGACAGGGGGAACTCAGCCCCAGCATTTT. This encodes CASSAGTGGTQPQHF.

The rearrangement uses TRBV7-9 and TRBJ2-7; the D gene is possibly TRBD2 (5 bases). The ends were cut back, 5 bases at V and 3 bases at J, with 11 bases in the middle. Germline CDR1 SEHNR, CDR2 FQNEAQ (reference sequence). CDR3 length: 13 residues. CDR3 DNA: TGTGCCAGCAGCCCCTCCGGGAACTACGAGCAGTACTTC. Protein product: CASSPSGNYEQYF. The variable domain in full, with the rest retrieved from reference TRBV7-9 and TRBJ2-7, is DTGVSQNPRHKITKRGQNVTFRCDPISEHNRLYWYRQTLGQGPEFLTYFQNEAQLEKSRLLSDRFSAERPKGSFSTLEIQRTEQGDSAMYLCASSPSGNYEQYFGPGTRLTVT.

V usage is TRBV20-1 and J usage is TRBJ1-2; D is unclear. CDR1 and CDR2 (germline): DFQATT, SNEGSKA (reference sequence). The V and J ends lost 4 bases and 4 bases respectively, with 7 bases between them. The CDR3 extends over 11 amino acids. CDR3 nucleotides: TGCAGTGCTAAGGCAGGCTATGGCTACACCTTC. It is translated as CSAKAGYGYTF.

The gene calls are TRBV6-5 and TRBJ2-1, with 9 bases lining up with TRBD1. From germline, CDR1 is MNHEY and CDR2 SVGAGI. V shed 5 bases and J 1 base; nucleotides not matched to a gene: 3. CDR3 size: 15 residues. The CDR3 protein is CASSRQGGSYNEQFF. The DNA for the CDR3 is TGTGCCAGCAGTAGACAGGGGGGTTCCTACAATGAGCAGTTCTTC.

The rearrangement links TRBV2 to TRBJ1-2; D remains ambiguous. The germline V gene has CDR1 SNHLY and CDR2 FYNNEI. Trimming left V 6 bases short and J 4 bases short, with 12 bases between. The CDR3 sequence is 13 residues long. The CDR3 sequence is CASRAGLPYGYTF. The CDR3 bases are TGTGCCAGCAGGGCAGGATTACCCTATGGCTACACCTTC.

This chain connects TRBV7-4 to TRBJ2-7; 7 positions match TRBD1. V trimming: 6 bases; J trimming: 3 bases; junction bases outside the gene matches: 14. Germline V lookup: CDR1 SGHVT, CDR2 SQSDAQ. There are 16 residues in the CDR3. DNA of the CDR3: TGTGCCAGCAGGCCCTTTCCGGGACAGTTAGGCTACGAGCAGTACTTC. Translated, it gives CASRPFPGQLGYEQYF.

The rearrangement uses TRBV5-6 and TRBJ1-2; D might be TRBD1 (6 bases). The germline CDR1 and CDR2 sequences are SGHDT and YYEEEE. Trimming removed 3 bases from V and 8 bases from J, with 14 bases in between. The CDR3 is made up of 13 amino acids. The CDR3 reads CASSSKGELGYTF. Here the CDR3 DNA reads TGTGCCAGCAGCTCGAAGGGGGAGTTGGGCTACACCTTC.

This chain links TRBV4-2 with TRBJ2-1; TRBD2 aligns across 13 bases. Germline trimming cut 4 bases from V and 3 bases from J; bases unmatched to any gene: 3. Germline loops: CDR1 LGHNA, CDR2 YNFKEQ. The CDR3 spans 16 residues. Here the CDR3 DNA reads TGTGCCAGCAGCCTCGGGACTAGCGGGGTCTACAATGAGCAGTTCTTC. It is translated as CASSLGTSGVYNEQFF.

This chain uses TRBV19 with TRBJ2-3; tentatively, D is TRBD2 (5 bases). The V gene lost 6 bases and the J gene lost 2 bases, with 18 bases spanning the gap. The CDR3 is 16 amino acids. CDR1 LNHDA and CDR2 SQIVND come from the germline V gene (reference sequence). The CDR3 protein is CASRPQKADLTDTQYF. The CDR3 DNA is TGTGCCAGTAGACCCCAAAAAGCGGACCTCACAGATACGCAGTATTTT.

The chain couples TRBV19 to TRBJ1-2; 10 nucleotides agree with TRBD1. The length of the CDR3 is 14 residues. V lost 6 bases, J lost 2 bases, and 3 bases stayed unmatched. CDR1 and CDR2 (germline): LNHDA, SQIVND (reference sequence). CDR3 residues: CASSGQGGNYGYTF. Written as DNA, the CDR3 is TGTGCCAGTAGCGGACAGGGGGGGAACTATGGCTACACCTTC.

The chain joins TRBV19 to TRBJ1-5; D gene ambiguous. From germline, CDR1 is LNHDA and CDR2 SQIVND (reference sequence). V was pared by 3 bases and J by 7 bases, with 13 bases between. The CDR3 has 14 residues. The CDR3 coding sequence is TGTGCCAGTAGTATCCCCGGGAAGCGACAGCCCCAGCATTTT. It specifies CASSIPGKRQPQHF.

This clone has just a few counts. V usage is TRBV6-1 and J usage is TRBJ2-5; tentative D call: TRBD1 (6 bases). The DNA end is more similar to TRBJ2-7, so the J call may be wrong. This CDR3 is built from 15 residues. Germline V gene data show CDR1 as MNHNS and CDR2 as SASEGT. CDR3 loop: CASSEEGVASYEQYF. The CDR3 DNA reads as TGTGCCAGCAGTGAAGAGGGGGTCGCCTCCTACGAGCAGTACTTC.

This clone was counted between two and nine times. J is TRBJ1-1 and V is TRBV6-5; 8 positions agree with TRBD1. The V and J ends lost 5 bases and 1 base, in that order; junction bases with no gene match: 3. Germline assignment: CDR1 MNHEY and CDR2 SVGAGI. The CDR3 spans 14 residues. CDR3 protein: CASSIGQGNTEAFF. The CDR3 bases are TGTGCCAGCAGTATTGGACAGGGGAACACTGAAGCTTTCTTT.

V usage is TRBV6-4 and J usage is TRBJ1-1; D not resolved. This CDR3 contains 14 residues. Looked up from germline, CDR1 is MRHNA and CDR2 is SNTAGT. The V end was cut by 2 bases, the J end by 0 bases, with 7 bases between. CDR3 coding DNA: TGTGCCAGCAGTGACACAGCTATGAACACTGAAGCTTTCTTT. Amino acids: CASSDTAMNTEAFF.

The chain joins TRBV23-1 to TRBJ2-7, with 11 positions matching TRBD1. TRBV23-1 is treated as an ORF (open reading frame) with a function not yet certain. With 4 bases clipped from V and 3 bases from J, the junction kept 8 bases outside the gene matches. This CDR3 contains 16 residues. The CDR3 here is CASSLTWDRGNYEQYF. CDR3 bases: TGCGCCAGCAGTCTTACGTGGGACAGGGGGAACTACGAGCAGTACTTC.

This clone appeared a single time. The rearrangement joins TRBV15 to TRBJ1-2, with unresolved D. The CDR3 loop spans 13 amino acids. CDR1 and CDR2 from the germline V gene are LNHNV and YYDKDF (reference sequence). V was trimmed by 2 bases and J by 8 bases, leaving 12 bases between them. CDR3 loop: CATSRPGDRGYTF. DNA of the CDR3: TGTGCCACCAGCAGACCCGGGGATCGGGGCTACACCTTC.

In nucleotides, the CDR3 is TGTGCCAGCAGCGCGCCCCAAGCGGGGGTGGGTGAGCAGTACTTC. The encoded protein is CASSAPQAGVGEQYF. The rearrangement uses TRBV2 and TRBJ2-5, with 8 bases lining up with TRBD2. There are 15 residues in the CDR3. From germline, CDR1 is SNHLY and CDR2 FYNNEI. Trimming cost V 6 bases and J 11 bases; bases outside gene matches: 17.

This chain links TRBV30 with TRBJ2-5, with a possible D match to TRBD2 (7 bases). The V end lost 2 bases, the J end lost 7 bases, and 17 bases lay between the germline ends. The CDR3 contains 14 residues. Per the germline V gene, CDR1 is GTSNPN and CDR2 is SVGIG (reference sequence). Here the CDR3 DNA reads TGTGCCTGGAGTCCCCGAAGGGGGAGGGGGACCCAGTACTTC. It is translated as CAWSPRRGRGTQYF.

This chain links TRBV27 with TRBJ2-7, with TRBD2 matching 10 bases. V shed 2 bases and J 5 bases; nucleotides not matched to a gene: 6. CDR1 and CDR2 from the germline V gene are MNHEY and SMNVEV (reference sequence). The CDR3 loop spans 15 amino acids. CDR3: CASSLRRLAGDEQYF. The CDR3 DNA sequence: TGTGCCAGCAGTTTAAGAAGGCTAGCGGGAGACGAGCAGTACTTC.

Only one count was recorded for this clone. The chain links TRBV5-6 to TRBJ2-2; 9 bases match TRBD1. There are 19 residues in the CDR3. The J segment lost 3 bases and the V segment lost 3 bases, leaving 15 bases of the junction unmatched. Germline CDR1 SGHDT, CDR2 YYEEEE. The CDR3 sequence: CASSSRTGGIRRYTGELFF. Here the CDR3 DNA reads TGTGCCAGCAGCTCTAGAACAGGGGGCATACGTAGGTACACCGGGGAGCTGTTTTTT.

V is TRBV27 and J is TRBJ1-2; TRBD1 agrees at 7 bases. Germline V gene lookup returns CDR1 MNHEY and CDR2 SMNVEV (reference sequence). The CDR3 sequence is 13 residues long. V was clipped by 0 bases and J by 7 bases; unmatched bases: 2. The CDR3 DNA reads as TGTGCCAGCAGTTTATCAGGGGGCGGTGGCTACACCTTC. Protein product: CASSLSGGGGYTF.

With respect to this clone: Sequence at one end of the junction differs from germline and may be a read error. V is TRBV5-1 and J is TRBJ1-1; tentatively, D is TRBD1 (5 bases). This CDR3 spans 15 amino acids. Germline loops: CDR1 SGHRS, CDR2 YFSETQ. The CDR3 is CASNPSGGMKTEAFF. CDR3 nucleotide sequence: TGCGCCAGCAACCCTTCGGGGGGGATGAAAACTGAAGCTTTCTTT.